This T cell receptor (beta chain) was recovered during a study of T cell repertoires in cytomegalovirus infection. This clonotype was seen a few times. Its matching antigen is unknown. CDR3 size: 16 residues. CDR1 is LNHNV, CDR2 YYDKDF, per germline (reference sequence). The V and J ends lost 3 bases and 0 bases, in that order; junction bases with no gene match: 5. TCRdb ran MiXCR on the reads and lists one entry per CDR3 protein. This sample yields 100,000 to 150,000 distinct CDR3 sequences, of which 30% to 40% are seen a single time; roughly 53% belongs to the top ten. Here the sequenced sample was CD8+ T cells from cultured PBMCs, taken from culture after CMV antigen stimulation. This receptor was identified in a human donor in good health (CMV status not recorded). Some clones in this sample may be carry-over from other donors' samples. The rearrangement joins TRBV15 to TRBJ2-3; TRBD1 matches at 8 bases. CDR3 sequence reads: CATSSDRGSSTDTQYF. The CDR3, as DNA: TGTGCCACCAGCAGCGACAGGGGTAGTAGCACAGATACGCAGTATTTT.